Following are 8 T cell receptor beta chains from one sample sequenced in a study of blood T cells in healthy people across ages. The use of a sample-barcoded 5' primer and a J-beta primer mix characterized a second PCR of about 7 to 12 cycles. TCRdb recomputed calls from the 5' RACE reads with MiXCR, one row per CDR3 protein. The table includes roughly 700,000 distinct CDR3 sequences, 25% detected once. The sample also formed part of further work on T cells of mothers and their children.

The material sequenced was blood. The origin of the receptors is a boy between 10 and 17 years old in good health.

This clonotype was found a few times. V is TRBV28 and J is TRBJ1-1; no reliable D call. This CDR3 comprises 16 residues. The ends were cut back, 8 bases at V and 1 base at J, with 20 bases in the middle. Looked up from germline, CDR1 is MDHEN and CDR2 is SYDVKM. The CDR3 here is CASGILGRLPNTEAFF. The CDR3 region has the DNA TGTGCCAGCGGAATACTCGGACGGTTGCCGAACACTGAAGCTTTCTTT.

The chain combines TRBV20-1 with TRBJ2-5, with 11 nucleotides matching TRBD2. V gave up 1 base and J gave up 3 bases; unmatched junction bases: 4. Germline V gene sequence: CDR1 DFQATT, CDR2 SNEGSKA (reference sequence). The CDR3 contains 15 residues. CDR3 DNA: TGCAGTGCTAGAGTTCTGGGACTAGCGGAAGAGACCCAGTACTTC. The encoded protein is CSARVLGLAEETQYF.

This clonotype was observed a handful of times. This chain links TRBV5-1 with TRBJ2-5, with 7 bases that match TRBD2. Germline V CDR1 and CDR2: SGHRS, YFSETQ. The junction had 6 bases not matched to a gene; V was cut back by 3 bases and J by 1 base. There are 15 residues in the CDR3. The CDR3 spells CASSSLLAGQETQYF. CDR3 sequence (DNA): TGCGCCAGCAGCTCACTATTAGCGGGCCAAGAGACCCAGTACTTC.

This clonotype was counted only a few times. The CDR3 DNA follows: TGCAGTGCTACAGCGTACAGCGACGAGCAGTACTTC. This gives the protein CSATAYSDEQYF. The rearrangement joins TRBV20-1 to TRBJ2-1; D ambiguous. The J call may not be correct, given that the DNA end is closer to TRBJ2-7. The CDR3 length is 12 residues. Germline values: CDR1 DFQATT, CDR2 SNEGSKA (reference sequence).

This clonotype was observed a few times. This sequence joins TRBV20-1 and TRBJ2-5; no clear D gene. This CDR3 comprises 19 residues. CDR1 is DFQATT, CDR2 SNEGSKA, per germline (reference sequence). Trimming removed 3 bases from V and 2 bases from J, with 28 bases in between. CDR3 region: CSASATHGSLSSRQETQYF. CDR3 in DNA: TGCAGTGCTAGCGCGACGCACGGCTCCTTATCATCACGGCAAGAGACCCAGTACTTC.

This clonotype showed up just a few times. CDR3 protein: CASSLGASGIVYEQYF. The CDR3 DNA follows: TGTGCCAGCAGTTTAGGGGCTAGCGGGATCGTCTACGAGCAGTACTTC. V usage is TRBV12-3 or TRBV12-4 and J usage is TRBJ2-7, with 9 bases matching TRBD2. Unmatched junction bases numbered 7, after V lost 1 base and J lost 3 bases. There are 16 residues in the CDR3.

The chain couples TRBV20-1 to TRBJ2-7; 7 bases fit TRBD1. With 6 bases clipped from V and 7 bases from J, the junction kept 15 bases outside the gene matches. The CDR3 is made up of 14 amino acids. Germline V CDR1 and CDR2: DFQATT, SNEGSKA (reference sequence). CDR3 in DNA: TGCAGTGCCATGCAGGGGGTCCAGGTGGGGGAGCAGTACTTC. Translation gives CSAMQGVQVGEQYF.

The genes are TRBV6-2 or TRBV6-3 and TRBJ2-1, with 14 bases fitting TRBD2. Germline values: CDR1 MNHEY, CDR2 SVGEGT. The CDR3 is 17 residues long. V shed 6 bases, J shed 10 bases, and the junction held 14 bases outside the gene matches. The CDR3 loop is CASRLPSGTSGRGEQFF. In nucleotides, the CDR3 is TGTGCCAGCAGACTCCCATCGGGGACTAGCGGGAGAGGAGAGCAGTTCTTC.